The 6 T cell receptor beta chains reported below all come from one sample, sequenced in a study of neurological immune-mediated disorders. The time point denotes: technical triplicate 2. TCRdb re-analysed the 5' RACE reads in MiXCR, keeping a single row per CDR3 protein. There are about 59,000 distinct CDR3 sequences in the sample; around 24% occur only once, and roughly 4.5% lies in the top ten. Sequencing used PBMCs. The origin of the receptors is a man between 60 and 75 years old with HTLV-1-associated myelopathy (HAM/TSP).

This clonotype showed up many times. The V gene is TRBV20-1, the J gene TRBJ2-7, with 8 nucleotides matching TRBD2. The CDR3 is 15 residues long. V was clipped by 6 bases and J by 7 bases; unmatched bases: 17. CDR1 and CDR2 (germline): DFQATT, SNEGSKA (reference sequence). Here the CDR3 DNA reads TGCAGTGCCTTGGGGTGGTACGGGAGGGGTCGGGAGCAGTACTTC. Protein sequence: CSALGWYGRGREQYF.

The chain links TRBV5-1 to TRBJ2-1; 8 nucleotides line up with TRBD2. Trimming took 2 bases from V and 7 from J; bases not matched to a gene: 11. Germline V gene sequence: CDR1 SGHRS, CDR2 YFSETQ. The CDR3 spans 16 residues. Here the CDR3 reads CASSLRPGGIGNEQFF. CDR3 DNA sequence: TGCGCCAGCAGCTTACGTCCGGGAGGGATAGGGAATGAGCAGTTCTTC.

This clonotype showed up many times. This chain uses TRBV11-1 with TRBJ2-1; D might be TRBD2 (6 bases). The V gene lost 4 bases and the J gene lost 7 bases, with 11 bases spanning the gap. This CDR3 contains 13 residues. Germline V gene sequence: CDR1 SGHAT, CDR2 FQDESV (reference sequence). The CDR3 is CASSSPRGNEQFF. The CDR3 DNA sequence: TGTGCCAGCAGCTCGCCCCGGGGGAATGAGCAGTTCTTC.

This clonotype ranks as medium-sized. The chain recombines TRBV7-9 with TRBJ1-2, with D unclear. Trimming shortened V by 5 bases and J by 6 bases, and 10 bases separated the two germline ends. This CDR3 is built from 12 residues. In germline, CDR1 is SEHNR, CDR2 FQNEAQ (reference sequence). This chain's CDR3 is CASSPGPDGYTF. Here the CDR3 DNA reads TGTGCCAGCAGCCCCGGACCGGATGGCTACACCTTC.

This clonotype was seen only a few times. Written as DNA, the CDR3 is TGTGCCAGCAGCTTCTCCAGGGTGGGGATGATTACGCAGTATTTT. Encoded protein: CASSFSRVGMITQYF. The chain links TRBV5-6 to TRBJ2-3; perhaps TRBD1 as D (5 bases). CDR1 SGHDT and CDR2 YYEEEE come from the germline V gene. CDR3 size: 15 residues. The V end lost 2 bases, the J end lost 8 bases, and 18 bases lay between the germline ends.

This clonotype was seen many times. V gene TRBV7-9 combines with J gene TRBJ2-7, with 11 bases identical to TRBD2. Germline CDR1 is SEHNR and CDR2 is FQNEAQ (reference sequence). The V segment lost 0 bases and the J segment 5 bases; nucleotides outside the gene matches: 3. The CDR3 is made up of 15 amino acids. This chain's CDR3 is CASSLALAGGHEQYF. The CDR3 DNA is TGTGCCAGCAGCTTAGCCCTAGCGGGAGGCCACGAGCAGTACTTC. The variable domain in full, completed from reference TRBV7-9 and TRBJ2-7, reads DTGVSQNPRHKITKRGQNVTFRCDPISEHNRLYWYRQTLGQGPEFLTYFQNEAQLEKSRLLSDRFSAERPKGSFSTLEIQRTEQGDSAMYLCASSLALAGGHEQYFGPGTRLTVT.